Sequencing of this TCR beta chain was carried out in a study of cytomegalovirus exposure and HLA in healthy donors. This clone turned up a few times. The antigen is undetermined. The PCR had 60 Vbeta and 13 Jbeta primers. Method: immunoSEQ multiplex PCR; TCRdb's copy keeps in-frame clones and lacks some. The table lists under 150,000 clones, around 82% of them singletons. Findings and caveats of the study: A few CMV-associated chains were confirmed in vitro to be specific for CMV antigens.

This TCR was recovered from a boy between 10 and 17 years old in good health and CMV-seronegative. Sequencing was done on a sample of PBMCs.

The CDR3 here is CSAYSPGQGNYGYTF. The CDR3, as DNA: TGCAGCGCCTACTCTCCGGGACAGGGGAACTATGGCTACACCTTC. The chain couples TRBV29-1 to TRBJ1-2; 10 nucleotides agree with TRBD1. Germline V CDR1 and CDR2: SQVTM, ANQGSEA. The V gene end was trimmed by 7 bases and the J gene end by 2 bases; junction bases not matched to a gene: 10. This CDR3 has 15 residues.